This is a list of T cell receptor beta chains from one sample in a study of blood T cell repertoires in COVID-19. The table came from immunoSEQ multiplex PCR; TCRdb's copy has only in-frame clones and leaves some out. The sample holds roughly 80,000 clones, approximately 91% seen once. Sequencing used peripheral blood. The receptors derive from a man in his forties or fifties with COVID-19, enrolled during active disease. CDR3s include the opening cysteine and the closing phenylalanine or tryptophan. Fields, in order: V gene, CDR3 length, J gene, CDR3 protein.

V gene: TRBV9
CDR3 length: 16
J gene: TRBJ2-3
CDR3 protein: CASSVEGRGGTDTQYF

V gene: TRBV3-1/TRBV3-2
CDR3 length: 17
J gene: TRBJ2-2
CDR3 protein: CASSLLAGELHTGELFF

V gene: TRBV7-9
CDR3 length: 12
J gene: TRBJ2-1
CDR3 protein: CASSFTGDEQFF

V gene: TRBV7-6
CDR3 length: 21
J gene: TRBJ2-3
CDR3 protein: CASSAPPSWLAGDTSTDTQYF

V gene: TRBV2
CDR3 length: 14
J gene: TRBJ1-6
CDR3 protein: CASSVLTGESPLHF

V gene: TRBV6-4
CDR3 length: 16
J gene: TRBJ2-2
CDR3 protein: CASSEEGLADAGELFF

V gene: TRBV19
CDR3 length: 14
J gene: TRBJ2-3
CDR3 protein: CASSMTPGGDTQYF

V gene: TRBV6-5
CDR3 length: 13
J gene: TRBJ1-2
CDR3 protein: CASRTTGIYGYTF

V gene: TRBV27
CDR3 length: 17
J gene: TRBJ2-1
CDR3 protein: CASSPSLVAGVLDEQFF

V gene: TRBV25-1
CDR3 length: 15
J gene: TRBJ1-1
CDR3 protein: CASSFWDSTNTEAFF

V gene: TRBV18
CDR3 length: 15
J gene: TRBJ2-3
CDR3 protein: CASSPTSGSTDTQYF

V gene: TRBV19
CDR3 length: 14
J gene: TRBJ2-1
CDR3 protein: CASSKQGVYNEQFF

V gene: TRBV27
CDR3 length: 15
J gene: TRBJ2-1
CDR3 protein: CASREGTSGSNEQFF

V gene: TRBV6-1
CDR3 length: 11
J gene: TRBJ1-2
CDR3 protein: CASSDRRGYTF

V gene: TRBV19
CDR3 length: 15
J gene: TRBJ2-1
CDR3 protein: CASSPLAGGGNEQFF

V gene: TRBV28
CDR3 length: 14
J gene: TRBJ2-1
CDR3 protein: CASGLAGVYNEQFF

V gene: TRBV5-1
CDR3 length: 16
J gene: TRBJ2-3
CDR3 protein: CASSLDQGASTDTQYF